This T cell receptor beta chain is from a study of blood T cell repertoires in COVID-19. Looking at the study overall: The United States, Italy and Spain supplied acute and convalescent COVID-19 samples.

Germline values: CDR1 MDHEN, CDR2 SYDVKM. The CDR3 covers 15 residues. The V and J ends lost 3 bases and 2 bases respectively, with 14 bases between them. Sequenced by immunoSEQ multiplex PCR; TCRdb stores in-frame clones only, minus some. The sample holds 350,000 to 450,000 clones; 85% to 90% are singletons and the top ten take 0.95% to 1.3%. This chain uses TRBV28 with TRBJ2-7, with a weak D call TRBD2 (6 bases). This receptor was taken from a man aged 30-40 years who had recovered from COVID-19. Material: PBMCs or T cells enriched from blood (not recorded which). The CDR3 loop reads CASSLGFGGAYEQYF. The CDR3 DNA reads as TGTGCCAGCAGTTTGGGGTTTGGCGGGGCCTACGAGCAGTACTTC.